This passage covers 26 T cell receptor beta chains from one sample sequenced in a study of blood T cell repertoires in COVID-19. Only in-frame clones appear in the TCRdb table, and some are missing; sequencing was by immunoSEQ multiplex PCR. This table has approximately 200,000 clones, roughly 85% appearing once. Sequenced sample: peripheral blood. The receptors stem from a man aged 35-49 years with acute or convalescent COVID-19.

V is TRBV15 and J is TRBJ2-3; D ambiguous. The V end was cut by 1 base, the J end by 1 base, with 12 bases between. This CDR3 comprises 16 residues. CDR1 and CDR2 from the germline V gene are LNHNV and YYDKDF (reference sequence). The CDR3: CATSRGSALGTDTQYF. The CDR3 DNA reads TGTGCCACCAGCAGAGGGAGCGCCCTGGGCACAGATACGCAGTATTTT.

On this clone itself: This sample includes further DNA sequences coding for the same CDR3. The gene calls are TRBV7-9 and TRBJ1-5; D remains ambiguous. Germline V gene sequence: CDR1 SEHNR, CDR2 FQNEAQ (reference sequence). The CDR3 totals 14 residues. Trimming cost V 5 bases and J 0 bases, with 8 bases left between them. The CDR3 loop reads CASSPGGSNQPQHF. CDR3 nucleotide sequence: TGTGCCAGCAGCCCAGGTGGTAGCAATCAGCCCCAGCATTTT.

The CDR3 is CASSPYGTDNTGELFF. The CDR3 coding sequence is TGTGCCAGCTCACCATACGGGACAGATAACACCGGGGAGCTGTTTTTT. This chain links TRBV18 with TRBJ2-2; 7 nucleotides agree with TRBD1. Germline-derived CDR1 and CDR2 are KGHSH and LQKENI. The ends lost 2 bases at V and 2 bases at J; junction bases unmatched: 5. CDR3 length: 16 amino acids.

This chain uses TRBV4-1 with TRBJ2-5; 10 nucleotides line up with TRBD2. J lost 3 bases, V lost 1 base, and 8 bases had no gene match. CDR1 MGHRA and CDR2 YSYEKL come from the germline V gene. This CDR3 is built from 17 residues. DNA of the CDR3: TGCGCCAGCAGCCAAGCGGGAAGCGGGGGGGCCGAAGAGACCCAGTACTTC. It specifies CASSQAGSGGAEETQYF.

DNA for the CDR3: TGTGCCAGCAGCCAACCCATCACTAGCGGGGGCCAAGAGACCCAGTACTTC. It translates to CASSQPITSGGQETQYF. The genes are TRBV4-2 and TRBJ2-5; 11 bases match TRBD2. Trimming at V came to 2 bases and at J to 1 base, leaving 6 bases not matched to a gene. CDR3 length equals 17 residues. CDR1 and CDR2 from the germline V gene are LGHNA and YNFKEQ.

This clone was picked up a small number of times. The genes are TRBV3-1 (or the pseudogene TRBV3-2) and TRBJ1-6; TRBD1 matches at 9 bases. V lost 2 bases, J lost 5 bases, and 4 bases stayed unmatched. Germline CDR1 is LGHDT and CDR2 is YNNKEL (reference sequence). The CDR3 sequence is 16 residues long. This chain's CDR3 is CASSQKTGGNNSPLHF. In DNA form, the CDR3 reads TGTGCCAGCAGCCAAAAAACAGGGGGCAATAATTCACCCCTCCACTTT.

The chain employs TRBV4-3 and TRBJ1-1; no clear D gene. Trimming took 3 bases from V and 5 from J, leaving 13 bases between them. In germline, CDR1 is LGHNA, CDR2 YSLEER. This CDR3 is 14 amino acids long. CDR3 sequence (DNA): TGCGCCAGCAGCCACCCCGGCACGGAGACTGAAGCTTTCTTT. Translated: CASSHPGTETEAFF.

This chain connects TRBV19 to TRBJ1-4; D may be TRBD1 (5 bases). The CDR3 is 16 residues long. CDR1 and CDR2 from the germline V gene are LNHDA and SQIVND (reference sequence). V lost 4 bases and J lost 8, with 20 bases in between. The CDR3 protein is CASSRGETDFNEKLFF. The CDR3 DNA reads TGTGCCAGTAGTAGGGGGGAGACCGACTTCAACGAAAAACTGTTTTTT.

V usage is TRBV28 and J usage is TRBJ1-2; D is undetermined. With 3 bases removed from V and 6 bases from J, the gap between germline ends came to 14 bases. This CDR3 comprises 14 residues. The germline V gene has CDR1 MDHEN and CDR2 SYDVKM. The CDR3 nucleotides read TGTGCCAGCAGTTTGACTGGTCAGAATAATGGCTACACCTTC. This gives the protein CASSLTGQNNGYTF.

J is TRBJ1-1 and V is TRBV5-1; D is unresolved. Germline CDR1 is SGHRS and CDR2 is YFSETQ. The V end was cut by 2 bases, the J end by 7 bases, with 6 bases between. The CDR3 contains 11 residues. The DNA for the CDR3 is TGCGCCAGCAGCTTTGGCAGTGAAGCTTTCTTT. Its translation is CASSFGSEAFF.

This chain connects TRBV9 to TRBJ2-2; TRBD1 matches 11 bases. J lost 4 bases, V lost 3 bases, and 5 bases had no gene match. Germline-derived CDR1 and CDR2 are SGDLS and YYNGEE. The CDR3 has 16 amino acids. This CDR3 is CASSARTGGGTGELFF. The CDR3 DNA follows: TGTGCCAGCAGCGCCCGGACAGGGGGCGGCACCGGGGAGCTGTTTTTT.

The CDR3 DNA sequence: TGTGCCAGTAGTACGGGACAGAGTCTCACTGAAGCTTTCTTT. As protein: CASSTGQSLTEAFF. The rearrangement uses TRBV19 and TRBJ1-1; 7 bases fit TRBD1. The CDR3 spans 14 residues. CDR1 and CDR2 (germline): LNHDA, SQIVND (reference sequence). J gave up 4 bases and V 4 bases, and 6 bases lay outside the gene matches.

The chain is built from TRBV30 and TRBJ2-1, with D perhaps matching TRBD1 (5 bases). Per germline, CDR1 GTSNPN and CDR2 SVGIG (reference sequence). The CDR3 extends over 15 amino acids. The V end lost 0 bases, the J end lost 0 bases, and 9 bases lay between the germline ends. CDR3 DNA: TGTGCCTGGAGTGTAGGGGCAGGCTCCTACAATGAGCAGTTCTTC. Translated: CAWSVGAGSYNEQFF.

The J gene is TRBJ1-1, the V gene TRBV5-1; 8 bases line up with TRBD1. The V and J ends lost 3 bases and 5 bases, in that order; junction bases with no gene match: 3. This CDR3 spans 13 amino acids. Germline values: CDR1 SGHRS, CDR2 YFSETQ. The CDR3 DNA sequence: TGCGCCAGCAGCTCACAGGGGGATACTGAAGCTTTCTTT. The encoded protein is CASSSQGDTEAFF.

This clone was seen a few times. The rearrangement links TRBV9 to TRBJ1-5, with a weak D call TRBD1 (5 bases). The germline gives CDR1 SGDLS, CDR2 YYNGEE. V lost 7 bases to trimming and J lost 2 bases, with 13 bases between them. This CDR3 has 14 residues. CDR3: CASSLTGGNQPQHF. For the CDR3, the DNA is TGTGCCAGCTCGCTAACAGGCGGCAATCAGCCCCAGCATTTT.

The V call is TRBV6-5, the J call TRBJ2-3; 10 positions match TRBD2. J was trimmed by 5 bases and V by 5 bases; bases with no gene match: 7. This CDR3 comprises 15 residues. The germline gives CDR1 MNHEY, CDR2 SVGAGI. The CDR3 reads CASSPASGGRDTQYF. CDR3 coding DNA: TGTGCCAGCAGTCCAGCTAGCGGGGGTAGAGATACGCAGTATTTT.

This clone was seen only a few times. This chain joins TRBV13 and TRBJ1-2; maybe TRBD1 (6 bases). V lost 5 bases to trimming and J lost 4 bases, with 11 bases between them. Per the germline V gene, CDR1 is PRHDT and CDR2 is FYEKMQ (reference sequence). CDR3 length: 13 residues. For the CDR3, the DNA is TGTGCCAGCAGCGTGGGACACATCTATGGCTACACCTTC. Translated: CASSVGHIYGYTF.

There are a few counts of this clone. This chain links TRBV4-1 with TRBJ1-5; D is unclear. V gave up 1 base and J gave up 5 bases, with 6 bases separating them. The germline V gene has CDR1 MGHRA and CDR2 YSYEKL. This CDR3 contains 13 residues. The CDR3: CASSQGIYQPQHF. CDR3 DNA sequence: TGCGCCAGCAGCCAAGGTATCTATCAGCCCCAGCATTTT.

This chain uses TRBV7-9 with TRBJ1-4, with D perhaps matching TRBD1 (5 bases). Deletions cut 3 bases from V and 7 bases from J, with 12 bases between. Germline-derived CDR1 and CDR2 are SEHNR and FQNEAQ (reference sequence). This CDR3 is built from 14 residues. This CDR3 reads CASSFGRVREKLFF. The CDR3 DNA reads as TGTGCCAGCAGCTTCGGCAGGGTACGTGAAAAACTGTTTTTT.

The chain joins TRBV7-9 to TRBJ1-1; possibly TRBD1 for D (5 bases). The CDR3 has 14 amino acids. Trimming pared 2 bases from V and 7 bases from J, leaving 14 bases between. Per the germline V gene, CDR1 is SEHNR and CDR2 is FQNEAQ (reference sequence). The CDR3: CASSLRTPGGEAFF. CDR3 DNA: TGTGCCAGCAGCTTAAGAACCCCCGGGGGTGAAGCTTTCTTT.

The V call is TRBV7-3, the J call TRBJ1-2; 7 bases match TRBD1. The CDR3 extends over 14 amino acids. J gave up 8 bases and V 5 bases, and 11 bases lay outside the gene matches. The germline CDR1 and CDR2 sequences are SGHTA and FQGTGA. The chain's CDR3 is CASSTLGQPVGYTF. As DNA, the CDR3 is TGTGCCAGCAGCACCTTGGGACAGCCTGTAGGCTACACCTTC.

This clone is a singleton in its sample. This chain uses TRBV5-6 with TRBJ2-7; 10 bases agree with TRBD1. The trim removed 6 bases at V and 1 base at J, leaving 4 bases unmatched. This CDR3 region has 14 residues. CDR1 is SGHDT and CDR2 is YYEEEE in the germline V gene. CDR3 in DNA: TGTGCCAGCATTAGGACAGGGGGATCCTACGAGCAGTACTTC. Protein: CASIRTGGSYEQYF.

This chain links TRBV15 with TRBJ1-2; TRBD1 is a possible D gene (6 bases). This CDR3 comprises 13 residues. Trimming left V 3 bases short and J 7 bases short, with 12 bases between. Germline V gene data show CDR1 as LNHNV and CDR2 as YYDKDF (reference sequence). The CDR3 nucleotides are TGTGCCACCAGCAGGGAGAACAGGGCTGGCTACACCTTC. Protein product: CATSRENRAGYTF.

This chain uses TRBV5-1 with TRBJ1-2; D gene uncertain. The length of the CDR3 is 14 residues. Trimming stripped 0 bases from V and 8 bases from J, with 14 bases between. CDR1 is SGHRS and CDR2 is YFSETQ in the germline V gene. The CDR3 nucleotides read TGCGCCAGCAGCTTGGCCAGGCCTGATGGCGGCTACACCTTC. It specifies CASSLARPDGGYTF.

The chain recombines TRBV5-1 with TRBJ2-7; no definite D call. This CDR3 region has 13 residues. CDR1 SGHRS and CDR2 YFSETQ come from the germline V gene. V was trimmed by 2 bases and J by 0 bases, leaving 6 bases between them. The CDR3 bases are TGCGCCAGCAGCTTTTCCAGCTCCTACGAGCAGTACTTC. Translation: CASSFSSSYEQYF.

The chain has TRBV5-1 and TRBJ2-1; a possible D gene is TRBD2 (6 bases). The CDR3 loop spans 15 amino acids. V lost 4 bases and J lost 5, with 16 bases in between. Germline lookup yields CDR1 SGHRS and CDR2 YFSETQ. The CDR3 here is CASSATGTGNNEQFF. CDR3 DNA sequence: TGCGCCAGCAGCGCGACCGGGACTGGAAACAATGAGCAGTTCTTC. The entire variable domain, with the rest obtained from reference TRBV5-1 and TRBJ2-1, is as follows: KAGVTQTPRYLIKTRGQQVTLSCSPISGHRSVSWYQQTPGQGLQFLFEYFSETQRNKGNFPGRFSGRQFSNSRSEMNVSTLELGDSALYLCASSATGTGNNEQFFGPGTRLTVL.